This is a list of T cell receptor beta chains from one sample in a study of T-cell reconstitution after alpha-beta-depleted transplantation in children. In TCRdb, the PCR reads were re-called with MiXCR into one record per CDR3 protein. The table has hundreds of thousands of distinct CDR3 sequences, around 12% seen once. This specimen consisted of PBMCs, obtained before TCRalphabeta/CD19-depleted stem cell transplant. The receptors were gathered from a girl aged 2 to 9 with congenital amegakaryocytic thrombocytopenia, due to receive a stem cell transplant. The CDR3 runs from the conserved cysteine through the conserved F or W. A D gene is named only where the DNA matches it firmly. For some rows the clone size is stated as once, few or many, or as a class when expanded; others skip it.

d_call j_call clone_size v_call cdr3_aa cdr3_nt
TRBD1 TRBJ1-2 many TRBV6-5 CASREQGEGYTF TGTGCCAGCAGAGAACAGGGGGAGGGCTACACCTTC
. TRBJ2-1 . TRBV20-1 CSARPPVGGDYNEQFF TGCAGTGCTAGACCCCCCGTGGGGGGAGATTACAATGAGCAGTTCTTC
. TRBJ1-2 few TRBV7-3 CASSQGPLPDYGYTF TGTGCCAGCAGCCAAGGACCTCTCCCCGACTATGGCTACACCTTC
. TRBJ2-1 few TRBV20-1 CSEGSSYNEQFF TGCAGTGAAGGTTCCTCCTACAATGAGCAGTTCTTC
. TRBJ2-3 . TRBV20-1 CSAGDLARVTDTQYF TGCAGTGCCGGAGACCTAGCGAGAGTCACAGATACGCAGTATTTT
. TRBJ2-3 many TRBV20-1 CSALLGTDTQYF TGCAGTGCCTTACTAGGCACAGATACGCAGTATTTT
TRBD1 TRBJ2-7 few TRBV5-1 CARGQGGIYEQYF TGCGCCAGAGGACAGGGGGGGATCTACGAGCAGTACTTC
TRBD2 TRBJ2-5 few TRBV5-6 CASSFLGGRASQETQYF TGTGCCAGCAGCTTCCTTGGCGGGAGGGCCTCCCAAGAGACCCAGTACTTC
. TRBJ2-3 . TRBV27 CASSPPAGRVGADTQYF TGTGCCAGCAGTCCACCCGCGGGCAGGGTCGGCGCAGATACGCAGTATTTT
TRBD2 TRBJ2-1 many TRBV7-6 CASSPWTSGIHSYNEQFF TGTGCCAGCAGCCCATGGACTAGCGGGATCCACTCCTACAATGAGCAGTTCTTC
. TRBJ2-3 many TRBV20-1 CSARHPDTQYF TGCAGTGCTAGACACCCAGATACGCAGTATTTT
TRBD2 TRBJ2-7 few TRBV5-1 CASSIPLAGTLYEQYF TGCGCCAGCAGCATCCCACTAGCGGGGACTCTCTACGAGCAGTACTTC
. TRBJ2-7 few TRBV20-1 CSASPGRSYEQYF TGCAGTGCTAGTCCGGGGAGATCCTACGAGCAGTACTTC
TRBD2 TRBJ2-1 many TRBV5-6 CASSLSLVLAGYNEQFF TGTGCCAGCAGCTTGAGCCTGGTACTAGCGGGTTACAATGAGCAGTTCTTC
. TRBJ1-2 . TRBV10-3 CAIGTNGYTF TGTGCCATCGGGACGAATGGCTACACCTTC
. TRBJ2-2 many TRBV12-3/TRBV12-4 CATTQTWVANAGELFF TGTGCCACCACGCAAACTTGGGTAGCGAACGCCGGGGAGCTGTTTTTT
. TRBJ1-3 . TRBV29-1 CSAQYRSGNTIYF TGCAGCGCCCAATATCGGTCCGGAAACACCATATATTTT
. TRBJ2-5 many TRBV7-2 CASSLWVTRSQETQYF TGTGCCAGCAGCTTATGGGTGACTAGATCCCAAGAGACCCAGTACTTC
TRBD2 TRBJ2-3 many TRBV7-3 CASSLTSGDTQYF TGTGCCAGCAGCTTGACTAGCGGAGATACGCAGTATTTT
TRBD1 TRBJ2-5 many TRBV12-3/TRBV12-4 CASSFWPRTDRDQETQYF TGTGCCAGCAGTTTTTGGCCCCGAACTGACAGGGACCAAGAGACCCAGTACTTC
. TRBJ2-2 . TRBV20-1 CSASFAVDGLGELFF TGCAGTGCTAGCTTTGCGGTGGACGGGCTCGGCGAGCTGTTTTTT
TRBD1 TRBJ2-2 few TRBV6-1 CATFPGGANTGELFF TGTGCCACCTTTCCAGGGGGCGCGAACACCGGGGAGCTGTTTTTT
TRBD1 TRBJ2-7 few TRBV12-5 CASGSETGSYEQYF TGTGCTAGTGGTTCGGAGACAGGGAGCTACGAGCAGTACTTC
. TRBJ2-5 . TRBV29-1 CSVPKLAGETQYF TGCAGCGTGCCAAAACTAGCTGGCGAGACCCAGTACTTC
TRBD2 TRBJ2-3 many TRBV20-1 CSAILAGAIDTQYF TGCAGTGCTATACTAGCGGGAGCGATAGATACGCAGTATTTT
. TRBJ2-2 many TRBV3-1 CASSQSTGELFF TGTGCCAGCAGCCAAAGTACCGGGGAGCTGTTTTTT
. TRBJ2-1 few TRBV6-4 CASSAGQGGLYEQFF TGTGCCAGCAGTGCTGGTCAGGGGGGGTTATATGAGCAGTTCTTC
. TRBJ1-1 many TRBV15 CATSYKGNTEAFF TGTGCCACCAGCTATAAGGGGAACACTGAAGCTTTCTTT
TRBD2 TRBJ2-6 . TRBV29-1 CSVLTSGNPSGANVLTF TGCAGTGTCCTGACTAGCGGGAATCCCTCTGGGGCCAACGTCCTGACTTTC
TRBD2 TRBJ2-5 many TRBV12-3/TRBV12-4 CASRPPSGSATQYF TGTGCCAGCAGACCCCCTAGCGGGAGTGCGACCCAGTACTTC
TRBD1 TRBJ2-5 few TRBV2 CASSAPFLVRDRGPGTTPQETQYF TGTGCCAGCAGTGCCCCGTTTTTGGTCCGGGACAGGGGCCCGGGGACTACTCCTCAAGAGACCCAGTACTTC
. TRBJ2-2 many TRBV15 CATSRGGTFGTGELFF TGTGCCACCAGCAGAGGAGGAACCTTTGGGACCGGGGAGCTGTTTTTT
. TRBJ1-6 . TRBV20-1 CSAQGGGRSNSPLHF TGCAGTGCTCAGGGAGGGGGGCGGTCTAATTCACCCCTCCACTTT
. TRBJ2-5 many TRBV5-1 CASSTYTTGAQETQYF TGCGCCAGCAGCACCTATACGACTGGAGCTCAAGAGACCCAGTACTTC
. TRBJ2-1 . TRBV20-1 CSTRPGQNYNEQFF TGTTCAACAAGACCGGGACAAAACTACAATGAGCAGTTCTTC
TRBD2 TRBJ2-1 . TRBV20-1 CSARQFPDVTSGSENEQFF TGCAGTGCTAGACAATTCCCAGATGTGACTAGCGGGAGTGAAAATGAGCAGTTCTTC
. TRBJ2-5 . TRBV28 CASSQGGPRETQYF TGTGCCAGCAGTCAAGGAGGGCCTCGAGAGACCCAGTACTTC
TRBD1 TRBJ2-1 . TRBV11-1 CASSIENATPGQGIYEQFF TGTGCCAGCAGCATCGAAAACGCCACCCCGGGACAGGGGATCTATGAGCAGTTCTTC
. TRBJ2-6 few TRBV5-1 CASGKGILSGANVLTF TGCGCCAGCGGTAAGGGGATACTATCTGGGGCCAACGTCCTGACTTTC
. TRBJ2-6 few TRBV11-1 CASSFGRTGPFSGANVLTF TGTGCCAGCAGCTTTGGGAGGACAGGTCCCTTCTCTGGGGCCAACGTCCTGACTTTC
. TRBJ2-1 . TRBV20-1 CSYLCGLAGVWSYNEQFF .
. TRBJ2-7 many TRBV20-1 CSAPDLGGYEQYF TGCAGTGCCCCCGACCTCGGGGGCTACGAGCAGTACTTC
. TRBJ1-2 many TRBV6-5 CASKPGNEQNYGYTF TGTGCCAGCAAGCCGGGGAATGAGCAGAACTATGGCTACACCTTC
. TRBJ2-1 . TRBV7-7 CASSLRGGVINEQFF TGTGCCAGCAGCTTAAGGGGGGGGGTTATCAATGAGCAGTTCTTC
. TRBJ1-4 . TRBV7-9 CASSRAGADKLFF TGTGCCAGCAGCAGGGCAGGGGCGGACAAACTGTTTTTT
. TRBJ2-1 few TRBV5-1 CASSPRLGGSYNEQFF TGCGCCAGCAGCCCACGACTCGGGGGCTCCTACAATGAGCAGTTCTTC
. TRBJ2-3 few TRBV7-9 CASSTTLADTQYF TGTGCCAGCAGCACCACCCTAGCAGATACGCAGTATTTT
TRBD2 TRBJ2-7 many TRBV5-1 CASSLGAGVGYEQYF TGCGCCAGCAGCTTGGGAGCGGGAGTAGGCTACGAGCAGTACTTC
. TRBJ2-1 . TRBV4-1 CASSQAFRDINEQFF TGCGCCAGCAGCCAAGCCTTCAGGGACATCAATGAGCAGTTCTTC
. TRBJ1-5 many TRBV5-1 CASSGTGGWPQHF TGCGCCAGCAGCGGGACGGGGGGATGGCCCCAGCATTTT
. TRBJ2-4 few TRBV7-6 CASSSMVAKNIQYF TGTGCCAGCAGCAGCATGGTAGCCAAAAACATTCAGTACTTC
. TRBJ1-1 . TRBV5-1 CASSSNSGAVNTEAFF TGCGCCAGCAGCTCTAACTCCGGGGCTGTGAACACTGAAGCTTTCTTT
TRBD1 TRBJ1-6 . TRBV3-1 CASSRFGYRGLSPLHF TGTGCCAGCAGCCGCTTTGGGTACAGGGGTCTTTCACCCCTCCACTTT
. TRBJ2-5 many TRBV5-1 CASSLVEGMYQETQYF TGCGCCAGCAGCTTAGTGGAAGGGATGTACCAAGAGACCCAGTACTTC
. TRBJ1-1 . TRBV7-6 CASSLSRGLNTEAFF TGTGCCAGCAGCTTATCAAGGGGTTTGAACACTGAAGCTTTCTTT
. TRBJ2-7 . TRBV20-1 CSARGLGSLTHEQYF TGCAGTGCTAGGGGACTCGGGTCCCTCACCCACGAGCAGTACTTC
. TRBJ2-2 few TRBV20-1 CSAREGDTGELFF TGCAGTGCTAGAGAGGGGGACACCGGGGAGCTGTTTTTT
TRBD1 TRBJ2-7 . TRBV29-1 CSALLGQGKPSYEQYF TGCAGCGCCTTGCTCGGACAGGGAAAACCCTCCTACGAGCAGTACTTC
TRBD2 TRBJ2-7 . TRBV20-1 CSATLSGRPYEQYF TGCAGTGCTACCTTAAGCGGGAGGCCCTACGAGCAGTACTTC
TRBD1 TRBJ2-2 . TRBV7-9 CASSTNRGIGTGELFF TGTGCCAGCAGCACCAACAGGGGAATCGGCACCGGGGAGCTGTTTTTT